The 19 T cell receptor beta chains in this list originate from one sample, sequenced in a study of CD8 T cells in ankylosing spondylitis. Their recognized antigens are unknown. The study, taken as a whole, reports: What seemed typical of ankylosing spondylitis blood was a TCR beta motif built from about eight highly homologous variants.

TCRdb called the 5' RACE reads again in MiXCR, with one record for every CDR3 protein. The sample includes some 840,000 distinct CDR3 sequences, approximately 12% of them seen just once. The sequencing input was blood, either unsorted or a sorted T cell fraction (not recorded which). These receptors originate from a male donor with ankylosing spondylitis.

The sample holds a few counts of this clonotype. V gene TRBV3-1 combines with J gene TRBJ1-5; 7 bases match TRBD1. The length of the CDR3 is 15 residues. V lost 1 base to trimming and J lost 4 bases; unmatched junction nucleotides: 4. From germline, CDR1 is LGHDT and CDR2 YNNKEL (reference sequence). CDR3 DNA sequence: TGTGCCAGCAGCCAAGTTACAGGGGCTAATCAGCCCCAGCATTTT. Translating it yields CASSQVTGANQPQHF.

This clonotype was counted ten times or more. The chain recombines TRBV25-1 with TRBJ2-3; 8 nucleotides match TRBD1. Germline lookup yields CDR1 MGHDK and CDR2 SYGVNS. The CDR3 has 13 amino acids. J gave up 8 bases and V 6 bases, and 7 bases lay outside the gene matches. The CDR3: CASRRTGSGTQYF. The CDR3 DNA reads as TGTGCCAGCAGGAGGACAGGGAGCGGTACGCAGTATTTT.

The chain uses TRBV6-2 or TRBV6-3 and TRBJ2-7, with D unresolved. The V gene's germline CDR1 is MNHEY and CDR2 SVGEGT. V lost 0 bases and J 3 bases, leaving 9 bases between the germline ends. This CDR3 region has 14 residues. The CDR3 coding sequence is TGTGCCAGCAGTTACTCGAGGTTTCGCTACGAGCAGTACTTC. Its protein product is CASSYSRFRYEQYF.

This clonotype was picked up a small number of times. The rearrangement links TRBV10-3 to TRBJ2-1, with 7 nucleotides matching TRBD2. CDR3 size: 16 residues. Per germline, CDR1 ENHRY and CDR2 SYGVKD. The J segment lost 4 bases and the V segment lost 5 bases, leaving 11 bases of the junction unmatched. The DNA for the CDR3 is TGTGCCATCAGTTCGCGGCGGGGCGGGGGATACAATGAGCAGTTCTTC. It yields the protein CAISSRRGGGYNEQFF.

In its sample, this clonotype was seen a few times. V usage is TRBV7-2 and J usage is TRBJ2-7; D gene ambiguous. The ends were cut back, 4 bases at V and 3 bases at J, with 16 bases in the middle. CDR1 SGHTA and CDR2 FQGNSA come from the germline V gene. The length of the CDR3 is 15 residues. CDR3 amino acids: CASSSKLFSSYEQYF. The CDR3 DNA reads TGTGCCAGCAGCTCCAAGCTATTCTCGAGCTACGAGCAGTACTTC.

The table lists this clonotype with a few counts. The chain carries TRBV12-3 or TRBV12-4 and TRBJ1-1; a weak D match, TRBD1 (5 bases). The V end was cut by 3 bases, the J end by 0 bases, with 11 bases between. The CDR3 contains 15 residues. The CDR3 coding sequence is TGTGCCAGCAGTTTGGGGCCGTACCTGAACACTGAAGCTTTCTTT. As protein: CASSLGPYLNTEAFF.

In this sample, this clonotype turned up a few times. This CDR3 is CASSLLGGSGELFF. Written as DNA, the CDR3 is TGCGCCAGCAGCTTATTGGGGGGTTCCGGGGAGCTGTTTTTT. The chain has TRBV5-1 and TRBJ2-2; TRBD2 is a possible D gene (6 bases). There are 14 residues in the CDR3. V lost 2 bases to trimming and J lost 6 bases, with 11 bases between them. The V gene's germline CDR1 is SGHRS and CDR2 YFSETQ. The full variable domain, completed using reference TRBV5-1 and TRBJ2-2, is KAGVTQTPRYLIKTRGQQVTLSCSPISGHRSVSWYQQTPGQGLQFLFEYFSETQRNKGNFPGRFSGRQFSNSRSEMNVSTLELGDSALYLCASSLLGGSGELFFGEGSRLTVL.

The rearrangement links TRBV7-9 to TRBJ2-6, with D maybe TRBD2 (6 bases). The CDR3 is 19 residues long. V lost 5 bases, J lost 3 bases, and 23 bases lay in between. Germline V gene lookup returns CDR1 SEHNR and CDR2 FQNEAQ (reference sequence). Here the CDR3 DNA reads TGTGCCAGCAGCCACGTGGGAGGTATAAGTCCGGTTGGGGCCAACGTCCTGACTTTC. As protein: CASSHVGGISPVGANVLTF.

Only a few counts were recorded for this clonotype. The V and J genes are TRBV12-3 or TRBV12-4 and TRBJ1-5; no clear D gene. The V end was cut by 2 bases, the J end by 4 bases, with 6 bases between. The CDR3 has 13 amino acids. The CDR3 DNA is TGTGCCAGCAGTTTAATAGAAAATCAGCCCCAGCATTTT. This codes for CASSLIENQPQHF.

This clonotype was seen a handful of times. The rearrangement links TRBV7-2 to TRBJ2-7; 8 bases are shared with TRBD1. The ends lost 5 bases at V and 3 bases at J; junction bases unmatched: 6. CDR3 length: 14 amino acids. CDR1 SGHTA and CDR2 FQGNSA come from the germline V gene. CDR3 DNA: TGTGCCAGCAGCCCAGGGGGCACATACTACGAGCAGTACTTC. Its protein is CASSPGGTYYEQYF.

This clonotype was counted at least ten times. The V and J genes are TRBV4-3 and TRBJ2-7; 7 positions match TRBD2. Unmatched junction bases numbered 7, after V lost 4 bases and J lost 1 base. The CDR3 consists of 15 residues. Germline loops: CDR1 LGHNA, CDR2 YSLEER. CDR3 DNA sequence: TGCGCCAGCAGCCGGACACTAGCGCTATCCTACGAGCAGTACTTC. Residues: CASSRTLALSYEQYF.

The CDR3 DNA sequence: TGTGCCAGCAGAGGCAGCGGAGTGGGGGAGCAGTACTTC. It encodes CASRGSGVGEQYF. This chain connects TRBV6-2 or TRBV6-3 to TRBJ2-7, with a tentative D call TRBD2 (5 bases). This CDR3 spans 13 amino acids. Per germline, CDR1 MNHEY and CDR2 SVGEGT. The germline V and J ends were trimmed by 6 bases and 7 bases, with 16 bases remaining between them.

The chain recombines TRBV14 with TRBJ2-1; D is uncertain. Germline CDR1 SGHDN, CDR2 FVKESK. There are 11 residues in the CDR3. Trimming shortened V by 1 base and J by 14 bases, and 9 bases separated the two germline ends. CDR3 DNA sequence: TGTGCCAGCAGCCAAGGCCCCTCGGAGTTCTTC. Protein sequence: CASSQGPSEFF.

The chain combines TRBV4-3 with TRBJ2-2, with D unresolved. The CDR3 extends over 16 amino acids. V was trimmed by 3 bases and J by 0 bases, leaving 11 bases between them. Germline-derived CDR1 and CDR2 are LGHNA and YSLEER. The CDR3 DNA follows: TGCGCCAGCAGCCACTCACAGAGATCGAACACCGGGGAGCTGTTTTTT. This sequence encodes CASSHSQRSNTGELFF.

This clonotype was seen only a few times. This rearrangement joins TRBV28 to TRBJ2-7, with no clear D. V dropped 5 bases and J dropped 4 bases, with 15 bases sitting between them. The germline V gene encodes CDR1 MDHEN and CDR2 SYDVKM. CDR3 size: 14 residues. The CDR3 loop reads CASSTSRRAYEQYF. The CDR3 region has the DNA TGTGCCAGCAGTACATCGCGAAGGGCGTACGAGCAGTACTTC.

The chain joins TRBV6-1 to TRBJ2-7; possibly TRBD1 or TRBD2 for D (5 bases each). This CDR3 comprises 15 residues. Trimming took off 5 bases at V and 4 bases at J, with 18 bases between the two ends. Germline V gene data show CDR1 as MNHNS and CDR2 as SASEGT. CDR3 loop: CASSPKLQGGYEQYF. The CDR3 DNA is TGTGCCAGCAGTCCCAAGTTGCAGGGCGGGTACGAGCAGTACTTC.

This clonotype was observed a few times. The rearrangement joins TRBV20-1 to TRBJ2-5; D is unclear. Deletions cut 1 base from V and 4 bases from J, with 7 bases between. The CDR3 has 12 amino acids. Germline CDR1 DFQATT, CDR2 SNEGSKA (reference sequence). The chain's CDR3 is CSARGAPETQYF. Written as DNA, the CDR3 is TGCAGTGCTAGAGGGGCCCCAGAGACCCAGTACTTC.

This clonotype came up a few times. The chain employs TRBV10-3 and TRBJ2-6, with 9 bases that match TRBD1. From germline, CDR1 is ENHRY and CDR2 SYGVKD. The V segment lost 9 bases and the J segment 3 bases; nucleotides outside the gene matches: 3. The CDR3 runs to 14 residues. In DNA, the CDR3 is TGTGCCATTACAGGGGGCGGTGGGGCCAACGTCCTGACTTTC. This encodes CAITGGGGANVLTF.

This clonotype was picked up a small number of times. CDR3 loop: CASSFYTGGEQYF. The CDR3 bases are TGTGCCAGCAGTTTTTACACAGGGGGCGAGCAGTACTTC. This sequence joins TRBV12-3 or TRBV12-4 and TRBJ2-7, with 8 bases that match TRBD1. The V gene end was trimmed by 3 bases and the J gene end by 6 bases; junction bases not matched to a gene: 4. The CDR3 extends over 13 amino acids.